The 20 T cell receptor beta chains below come from one sample, sequenced in a study of cytomegalovirus exposure and HLA in healthy donors. Amplification used 60 Vbeta primers and 13 Jbeta primers. Libraries were prepared by immunoSEQ multiplex PCR; TCRdb keeps only in-frame clonotypes and omits some of them. The repertoire has approximately 150,000 clones, about three quarters of them found once; the top ten carry over 2.5%. The sequenced sample consisted of PBMCs. These receptors originate from a woman aged 25 to 39 in good health and CMV-seronegative.

This CDR3 is CASGVAGFTGELFF. The CDR3 DNA sequence: TGTGCCTCCGGGGTAGCGGGATTCACCGGGGAGCTGTTTTTT. The gene calls are TRBV6-5 and TRBJ2-2, with TRBD2 matching 8 bases. The CDR3 consists of 14 residues. Trimming took 11 bases from V and 4 from J; bases not matched to a gene: 9. Germline V gene lookup returns CDR1 MNHEY and CDR2 SVGAGI.

The V and J genes are TRBV2 and TRBJ2-7; D is uncertain. The CDR3 has 13 residues. Germline CDR1 reads SNHLY; CDR2 reads FYNNEI. The V end lost 7 bases, the J end lost 6 bases, and 16 bases lay between the germline ends. The chain's CDR3 is CASMAQVTFEQYF. CDR3 DNA: TGTGCCAGCATGGCCCAGGTGACCTTCGAGCAGTACTTC.

CDR3 residues: CASSPGGDEQFF. The CDR3 nucleotides are TGTGCCAGCAGCCCAGGGGGCGATGAGCAGTTCTTC. The V and J genes are TRBV7-3 and TRBJ2-1; 8 positions match TRBD1. Germline assignment: CDR1 SGHTA and CDR2 FQGTGA. The CDR3 covers 12 residues. The J segment lost 8 bases and the V segment lost 5 bases, leaving 2 bases of the junction unmatched.

V and J are TRBV29-1 and TRBJ1-2; 9 nucleotides align to TRBD1. After removal of 5 bases from V and 6 bases from J, the junction contained 4 bases not matched to a gene. CDR1 and CDR2 from the germline V gene are SQVTM and ANQGSEA. This CDR3 comprises 12 residues. The CDR3 protein is CSVRDRVDGYTF. The DNA for the CDR3 is TGCAGCGTTCGGGACAGGGTAGATGGCTACACCTTC. Using reference TRBV29-1 and TRBJ1-2 for the parts outside the CDR3, the full variable domain is SAVISQKPSRDICQRGTSLTIQCQVDSQVTMMFWYRQQPGQSLTLIATANQGSEATYESGFVIDKFPISRPNLTFSTLTVSNMSPEDSSIYLCSVRDRVDGYTFGSGTRLTVV.

This sequence joins TRBV5-4 and TRBJ2-1, with 16 nucleotides matching TRBD2. The J segment lost 6 bases and the V segment lost 4 bases, leaving 4 bases of the junction unmatched. CDR3 length: 16 amino acids. Germline assignment: CDR1 SGHNT and CDR2 YYREEE (reference sequence). Written as DNA, the CDR3 is TGTGCCAGCAGCCCAGGGACTAGCGGGAGGGCCAATGAGCAGTTCTTC. This sequence encodes CASSPGTSGRANEQFF.

The rearrangement joins TRBV18 to TRBJ1-5; no clear D. Trimming pared 2 bases from V and 7 bases from J, leaving 15 bases between. The V gene's germline CDR1 is KGHSH and CDR2 LQKENI. This CDR3 comprises 15 residues. Written as DNA, the CDR3 is TGTGCCAGCTCACCAGGCCCGGGTGGGAGCCAGCCCCAGCATTTT. Protein sequence: CASSPGPGGSQPQHF.

There are a few counts of this clone. The chain has TRBV5-4 and TRBJ2-3; 11 nucleotides agree with TRBD2. V gave up 4 bases and J gave up 3 bases; unmatched junction bases: 1. This CDR3 is 14 amino acids long. Germline CDR1 SGHNT, CDR2 YYREEE (reference sequence). The CDR3 nucleotides are TGTGCCAGCAGCCGGACTAGCGGGACAGATACGCAGTATTTT. Its protein product is CASSRTSGTDTQYF.

In this sample, this clone turned up a few times. V and J are TRBV18 and TRBJ2-5, with 11 bases lining up with TRBD2. In germline, CDR1 is KGHSH, CDR2 LQKENI. The J segment lost 5 bases and the V segment lost 6 bases, leaving 5 bases of the junction unmatched. The CDR3 is 14 amino acids. In DNA form, the CDR3 reads TGTGCCAGCTCCCCGTTAGCGGGAGGGGAGACCCAGTACTTC. The encoded protein is CASSPLAGGETQYF.

The chain is built from TRBV6-5 and TRBJ2-7; maybe TRBD2 (7 bases). This CDR3 spans 15 amino acids. V lost 6 bases and J lost 4, with 19 bases in between. Germline V lookup: CDR1 MNHEY, CDR2 SVGAGI. The CDR3 here is CASRGGGWRVYEQYF. The CDR3 nucleotides are TGTGCCAGCAGAGGGGGGGGATGGCGGGTGTACGAGCAGTACTTC.

The V call is TRBV7-2, the J call TRBJ1-2, with 7 nucleotides matching TRBD1. There are 13 residues in the CDR3. J was trimmed by 6 bases and V by 5 bases; bases with no gene match: 6. Per the germline V gene, CDR1 is SGHTA and CDR2 is FQGNSA. The CDR3 DNA is TGTGCCAGCAGCCAAGACAGGGCCCATGGCTACACCTTC. Encoded protein: CASSQDRAHGYTF.

The rearrangement uses TRBV29-1 and TRBJ1-2; the D gene is possibly TRBD1 (6 bases). This CDR3 has 12 amino acids. V lost 7 bases, J lost 7 bases, and 16 bases lay in between. Germline V gene sequence: CDR1 SQVTM, CDR2 ANQGSEA. In DNA form, the CDR3 reads TGCAGCGCTGCTAGAGGGGGTGGTGGCTACACCTTC. Its translation: CSAARGGGGYTF.

V is TRBV5-1 and J is TRBJ1-3; D gene ambiguous. V gave up 1 base and J gave up 2 bases, with 7 bases separating them. This CDR3 comprises 14 residues. Germline CDR1 is SGHRS and CDR2 is YFSETQ. The CDR3 reads CASSLSFAGNTIYF. CDR3 sequence (DNA): TGCGCCAGCAGCTTGTCTTTTGCTGGAAACACCATATATTTT.

The chain combines TRBV28 with TRBJ2-1; D ambiguous. CDR3 length: 11 amino acids. Trimming pared 3 bases from V and 7 bases from J, leaving 4 bases between. Germline values: CDR1 MDHEN, CDR2 SYDVKM. The CDR3 loop reads CASSLRNEQFF. In nucleotides, the CDR3 is TGTGCCAGCAGTTTGCGGAATGAGCAGTTCTTC.

V is TRBV9 and J is TRBJ2-1, with 9 bases that match TRBD1. Losses at the gene ends were 4 bases for V and 11 bases for J; bases not matched to a gene: 16. The CDR3 contains 16 residues. CDR1 SGDLS and CDR2 YYNGEE come from the germline V gene. This CDR3 is CASSRGGTGFIVKQFF. The CDR3 DNA sequence: TGTGCCAGCAGCAGGGGGGGGACAGGGTTCATAGTAAAGCAGTTCTTC.

The CDR3, as DNA: TGTGCCAGCAGCTTAGTCGGAGAGACCCAGTACTTC. It codes for CASSLVGETQYF. The V and J genes are TRBV7-2 and TRBJ2-5; D not certain. The CDR3 runs to 12 residues. V was cut by 1 base and J by 4 bases, with 4 bases left in between. The germline gives CDR1 SGHTA, CDR2 FQGNSA.

This clone occurred a few times. V is TRBV7-3 and J is TRBJ2-1; D perhaps matches TRBD1 (5 bases). The germline V gene has CDR1 SGHTA and CDR2 FQGTGA. The CDR3 is made up of 14 amino acids. Deletions cut 8 bases from V and 8 bases from J, with 19 bases between. The CDR3 here is CASGSGASSDEQFF. The DNA for the CDR3 is TGTGCCAGCGGAAGTGGGGCCTCCTCGGATGAGCAGTTCTTC.

V usage is TRBV6-6 and J usage is TRBJ1-2, with TRBD1 as a possible D gene (6 bases). CDR1 is MNHNY and CDR2 is SVGAGI in the germline V gene (reference sequence). The V end lost 10 bases, the J end lost 2 bases, and 14 bases lay between the germline ends. This CDR3 is 13 amino acids long. The chain's CDR3 is CATTGQRNYGYTF. Here the CDR3 DNA reads TGTGCCACCACAGGGCAGAGGAACTATGGCTACACCTTC.

This sequence joins TRBV7-6 and TRBJ2-3, with TRBD1 matching over 8 bases. Germline CDR1 and CDR2: SGHVS and FNYEAQ. The CDR3 is 14 residues long. V lost 4 bases, J lost 5 bases, and 5 bases stayed unmatched. The CDR3 loop is CASSYQGAGDTQYF. The CDR3, as DNA: TGTGCCAGCAGCTACCAGGGGGCGGGAGATACGCAGTATTTT.

This chain connects TRBV6-5 to TRBJ2-2; 7 bases map to TRBD2. The CDR3 covers 15 residues. J was trimmed by 2 bases and V by 5 bases; bases with no gene match: 5. Germline V gene data show CDR1 as MNHEY and CDR2 as SVGAGI. The CDR3 sequence is CASSGGGPNTGELFF. Here the CDR3 DNA reads TGTGCCAGCAGTGGCGGGGGTCCTAACACCGGGGAGCTGTTTTTT.

V and J are TRBV5-1 and TRBJ1-1; TRBD1 matches at 9 bases. The V and J ends lost 4 bases and 3 bases, in that order; junction bases with no gene match: 4. The germline V gene has CDR1 SGHRS and CDR2 YFSETQ. CDR3 length equals 14 residues. In DNA, the CDR3 is TGCGCCAGCAGCCTGGGACAGGGTTACACTGAAGCTTTCTTT. This codes for CASSLGQGYTEAFF.